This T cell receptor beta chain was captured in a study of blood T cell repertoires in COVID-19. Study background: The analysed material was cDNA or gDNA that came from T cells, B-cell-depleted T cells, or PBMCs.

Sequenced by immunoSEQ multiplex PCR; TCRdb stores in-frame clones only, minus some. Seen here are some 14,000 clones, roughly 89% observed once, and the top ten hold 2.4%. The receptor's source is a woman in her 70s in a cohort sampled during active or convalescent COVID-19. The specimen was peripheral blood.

In nucleotides, the CDR3 is TGTGCCATCAGTGACCAAGCGGGGGGGCTAACTGAGCAGTTCTTC. Translating it yields CAISDQAGGLTEQFF. The V call is TRBV10-3, the J call TRBJ2-1; 10 bases fit TRBD2. This CDR3 is 15 amino acids long. Germline trimming cut 3 bases from V and 9 bases from J; bases unmatched to any gene: 8. CDR1 is ENHRY and CDR2 is SYGVKD in the germline V gene.